This T cell receptor (beta chain) was documented in a study of cytomegalovirus exposure and HLA in healthy donors. Germline V gene sequence: CDR1 SGHVS, CDR2 FNYEAQ. Trimming cost V 1 base and J 2 bases, with 10 bases left between them. The CDR3 runs to 15 residues. PCR was performed using 60 Vbeta and 13 Jbeta primers. Clones were read by immunoSEQ multiplex PCR, and TCRdb kept only the in-frame ones, dropping some. Counted here are 120,000 to 150,000 clones, just under 75% occurring once; the ten biggest clones make up 1.5% to 2%. The sequence came from a woman in her late teens or twenties in good health and CMV-seronegative. The chain employs TRBV7-6 and TRBJ2-3; the D gene is possibly TRBD1 (6 bases). Specimen: PBMCs. CDR3 in amino acids: CASSLGRGLTDTQYF. The CDR3 coding sequence is TGTGCCAGCAGCTTAGGCAGGGGCCTCACAGATACGCAGTATTTT.